The 26 T cell receptor beta chains below were found in one sample sequenced in a study of T cells in Graves' hyperthyroidism and ophthalmopathy. Template material for amplifying TCR beta CDR3 regions consisted of RNA transcripts. Carried out on the TCR CDR3, a first-round RT-PCR used the HTBI primer set. TCRdb called the multiplex PCR reads again in MiXCR, with one record for every CDR3 protein. Altogether approximately 410,000 distinct CDR3 sequences are present, around 15% being singletons, with the ten largest covering less than 6.5%. The material sequenced was blood. The receptors derive from a woman in her late teens or twenties with Graves' hyperthyroidism.

Regarding this clonotype: Being one base from a much bigger clone, this may be a read error. This chain links TRBV29-1 with TRBJ1-2; the match to TRBD1 covers 7 bases. The V and J ends lost 3 bases and 4 bases, in that order; junction bases with no gene match: 5. This CDR3 contains 13 residues. The V gene's germline CDR1 is SQVTM and CDR2 ANQGSEA. The CDR3: CSVEDRSPYGYTF. In nucleotides, the CDR3 is TGCAGCGTTGAGGACAGGTCCCCCTATGGCTACACCTTC.

The chain employs TRBV28 and TRBJ1-1; TRBD1 might be the D (6 bases). Between the trimmed V and J ends, which lost 4 bases and 5 bases, there was a span of 14 bases. CDR1 is MDHEN, CDR2 SYDVKM, per germline. CDR3 length: 14 residues. The CDR3 sequence is CASSSPGAGTEAFF. CDR3 nucleotides: TGTGCCAGCAGTTCCCCGGGGGCTGGGACTGAAGCTTTCTTT.

The rearrangement joins TRBV6-1 to TRBJ2-2; D may correspond to TRBD1 or TRBD2 (6 bases each). Trimming removed 6 bases at V and 5 bases at J, with 10 bases between. The CDR3 totals 13 residues. CDR1 is MNHNS, CDR2 SASEGT, per germline. CDR3: CASSGGRTGELFF. CDR3 in DNA: TGTGCCAGCAGCGGGGGCCGGACCGGGGAGCTGTTTTTT.

The chain carries TRBV12-3 or TRBV12-4 and TRBJ1-5; D might be TRBD1 (5 bases). V was clipped by 5 bases and J by 9 bases, with 14 bases between them. CDR3 length: 13 residues. Here the CDR3 reads CASSPGNQGPQHF. DNA of the CDR3: TGTGCCAGCAGTCCGGGGAACCAGGGGCCCCAGCATTTT.

This clonotype was detected ten times or more. The V and J genes are TRBV5-4 and TRBJ1-1, with D possibly matching TRBD1 (5 bases). V was trimmed by 5 bases and J by 0 bases, leaving 14 bases between them. Germline CDR1 SGHNT, CDR2 YYREEE (reference sequence). This CDR3 has 15 residues. CDR3 in DNA: TGTGCCAGCAGTATGGGACCGCTGTTGAACACTGAAGCTTTCTTT. As protein: CASSMGPLLNTEAFF.

This clonotype has only a few counts. The V call is TRBV10-3, the J call TRBJ1-2; 11 bases match TRBD1. CDR1 is ENHRY, CDR2 SYGVKD, per germline. The CDR3 covers 15 residues. J gave up 3 bases and V 5 bases, and 5 bases lay outside the gene matches. The CDR3 DNA is TGTGCCATCAGTTCCCCGGGACAGGGGGACTATGGCTACACCTTC. It encodes CAISSPGQGDYGYTF.

This clonotype has ten or more counts. The chain couples TRBV29-1 to TRBJ2-1, with D possibly TRBD1 on 6 matching bases. The CDR3 is made up of 12 amino acids. CDR1 SQVTM and CDR2 ANQGSEA come from the germline V gene. Trimming took 5 bases from V and 6 from J, leaving 11 bases between them. Here the CDR3 reads CSVSRDINEQFF. CDR3 bases: TGCAGCGTTTCTCGGGACATCAATGAGCAGTTCTTC.

In the case of this clonotype: This may come from a read error, since a much larger clone is one base off. This sequence joins TRBV7-2 and TRBJ1-6; D possibly corresponds to TRBD1 (6 bases). The CDR3 runs to 18 residues. Germline V lookup: CDR1 SGHTA, CDR2 FQGNSA. The CDR3 sequence is CASSLAPPNRVNNSPLRF. CDR3 bases: TGTGCCAGCAGCTTAGCCCCGCCGAACAGGGTCAATAATTCACCCCTCCGCTTT.

This clonotype showed up many times. The chain has TRBV6-2 or TRBV6-3 and TRBJ2-7; D unclear. V gave up 8 bases and J gave up 9 bases, with 11 bases separating them. CDR3 size: 10 residues. Germline lookup yields CDR1 MNHEY and CDR2 SVGEGT. CDR3 coding DNA: TGTGCCAGCGAACGCGGCAGGCAGTACTTC. Translation gives CASERGRQYF.

This clonotype was counted at least ten times. The DNA of the CDR3 is TGTGCCAGCAGCTTATTGTCGGACGGAATCTACGAGCAGTACTTC. It yields the protein CASSLLSDGIYEQYF. The chain joins TRBV11-2 to TRBJ2-7; D is unresolved. Germline V gene sequence: CDR1 SGHAT, CDR2 FQNNGV. CDR3 size: 15 residues. The ends were cut back, 2 bases at V and 3 bases at J, with 14 bases in the middle.

The chain is built from TRBV11-2 and TRBJ2-2; D is unclear. The V gene's germline CDR1 is SGHAT and CDR2 FQNNGV. V was trimmed by 3 bases and J by 0 bases, leaving 11 bases between them. The CDR3 totals 16 residues. In nucleotides, the CDR3 is TGTGCCAGCAGCTTCTTGCGGAGCCCGAACACCGGGGAGCTGTTTTTT. Translating gives CASSFLRSPNTGELFF.

This clonotype was seen many times. This chain joins TRBV6-1 and TRBJ1-5, with 10 bases identical to TRBD1. V lost 5 bases, J lost 7 bases, and 8 bases stayed unmatched. Germline V gives CDR1 MNHNS, CDR2 SASEGT. The CDR3 loop spans 15 amino acids. The CDR3 DNA reads TGTGCCAGCAGTCTCGGGACAGGGGTTGGCCAGCCCCAGCATTTT. Its translation: CASSLGTGVGQPQHF.

This clonotype showed up just a few times. The gene calls are TRBV7-9 and TRBJ2-7, with TRBD1 identical over 7 bases. The CDR3 loop spans 13 amino acids. Germline assignment: CDR1 SEHNR and CDR2 FQNEAQ (reference sequence). Trimming cost V 5 bases and J 6 bases; bases outside gene matches: 7. The CDR3 DNA is TGTGCCAGCAGCGCCAGGGACAGCCCCGAGCAGTACTTC. It translates to CASSARDSPEQYF.

This sequence joins TRBV5-5 and TRBJ1-4; D is undetermined. Looked up from germline, CDR1 is SGHKS and CDR2 is YYEKEE (reference sequence). This CDR3 has 12 residues. The ends were cut back, 1 base at V and 7 bases at J, with 5 bases in the middle. The CDR3 DNA reads as TGTGCCAGCAGCTTGCCACCTGAAAAACTGTTTTTT. Its protein product is CASSLPPEKLFF.

This clonotype was seen only a few times. The V call is TRBV30, the J call TRBJ2-2, with 7 bases identical to TRBD2. Germline values: CDR1 GTSNPN, CDR2 SVGIG (reference sequence). The CDR3 runs to 16 residues. Trimming at V came to 3 bases and at J to 1 base, leaving 8 bases not matched to a gene. CDR3 sequence reads: CAWSGPVAGNTGELFF. The CDR3 DNA reads as TGTGCCTGGAGCGGTCCAGTAGCGGGGAACACCGGGGAGCTGTTTTTT. Combining the CDR3 with reference TRBV30 and TRBJ2-2 gives the whole variable domain SQTIHQWPATLVQPVGSPLSLECTVEGTSNPNLYWYRQAAGRGLQLLFYSVGIGQISSEVPQNLSASRPQDRQFILSSKKLLLSDSGFYLCAWSGPVAGNTGELFFGEGSRLTVL.

This clonotype was seen ten or more times. The chain uses TRBV3-1 and TRBJ2-3, with TRBD2 matching 11 bases. This CDR3 contains 18 residues. V shed 0 bases, J shed 0 bases, and the junction held 5 bases outside the gene matches. Germline CDR1 LGHDT, CDR2 YNNKEL (reference sequence). This chain's CDR3 is CASSQEGRLAGSTDTQYF. The DNA of the CDR3 is TGTGCCAGCAGCCAAGAGGGAAGACTAGCGGGAAGCACAGATACGCAGTATTTT.

This clonotype has more than one count but fewer than ten. J is TRBJ1-4 and V is TRBV5-1; D remains unclear. The V gene's germline CDR1 is SGHRS and CDR2 YFSETQ. The CDR3 runs to 15 residues. V shed 0 bases and J shed 3 bases, with 9 bases lying between them. The chain's CDR3 is CASSLAANPNEKLFF. The DNA for the CDR3 is TGCGCCAGCAGCTTGGCCGCAAACCCTAATGAAAAACTGTTTTTT.

This clonotype was found a few times. The chain links TRBV9 to TRBJ1-1; 7 nucleotides align to TRBD1. Per the germline V gene, CDR1 is SGDLS and CDR2 is YYNGEE. The trim removed 6 bases at V and 0 bases at J, leaving 5 bases unmatched. CDR3 length equals 14 residues. CDR3 DNA sequence: TGTGCCAGCACCCAGGGGGGGATGAACACTGAAGCTTTCTTT. Its translation: CASTQGGMNTEAFF.

Ten or more counts support this clonotype. The J gene is TRBJ2-2, the V gene TRBV7-6; D is perhaps TRBD1 (6 bases). This CDR3 region has 15 residues. V was shortened by 6 bases and J by 7 bases, with 18 bases between the two germline ends. Germline assignment: CDR1 SGHVS and CDR2 FNYEAQ. Here the CDR3 DNA reads TGTGCCAGCAGTCAAGAGGGACAAGGTGGCGGGGAGCTGTTTTTT. It encodes CASSQEGQGGGELFF.

This clonotype was observed many times. The V gene is TRBV29-1, the J gene TRBJ2-7; D possibly matches TRBD1 or TRBD2 (5 bases each). CDR1 and CDR2 (germline): SQVTM, ANQGSEA. Trimming removed 6 bases at V and 3 bases at J, with 15 bases between. This CDR3 region has 13 residues. Here the CDR3 DNA reads TGCAGCGTCCTCTGGCCGGGGCGCTACGAGCAGTACTTC. This gives the protein CSVLWPGRYEQYF.

This rearrangement joins TRBV4-1 to TRBJ2-3; TRBD2 matches 16 bases. Germline CDR1 reads MGHRA; CDR2 reads YSYEKL. V shed 3 bases and J 6 bases; nucleotides not matched to a gene: 15. The CDR3 consists of 20 residues. CDR3 nucleotide sequence: TGCGCCAGCAGCCAGCTCCCGGGACTAGCGGGAGGGACCACCATGGATACGCAGTATTTT. Translating it yields CASSQLPGLAGGTTMDTQYF.

The V call is TRBV28, the J call TRBJ2-7; 9 bases line up with TRBD1. The trim removed 4 bases at V and 7 bases at J, leaving 14 bases unmatched. This CDR3 has 16 residues. Germline V gives CDR1 MDHEN, CDR2 SYDVKM. CDR3 in amino acids: CASSSAPGTGTREQYF. As DNA, the CDR3 is TGTGCCAGCAGTTCGGCCCCCGGGACAGGGACGAGGGAGCAGTACTTC.

This clonotype was observed many times. The chain employs TRBV27 and TRBJ2-5; 8 bases match TRBD1. Trimming cost V 3 bases and J 2 bases; bases outside gene matches: 8. Germline values: CDR1 MNHEY, CDR2 SMNVEV (reference sequence). The length of the CDR3 is 16 residues. The CDR3 reads CASSFTGGNTQETQYF. CDR3 DNA: TGTGCCAGCAGTTTTACAGGGGGTAATACGCAAGAGACCCAGTACTTC.

This clonotype was counted at least ten times. The genes are TRBV12-3 or TRBV12-4 and TRBJ1-2; D call uncertain. V lost 6 bases and J 5 bases, leaving 16 bases between the germline ends. The CDR3 runs 14 residues. CDR3: CASREATRRYGYTF. As DNA, the CDR3 is TGTGCCAGCAGGGAAGCGACCCGCCGATATGGCTACACCTTC.

This clonotype was recorded a few times. This chain joins TRBV7-2 and TRBJ2-2; TRBD1 is a possible D gene (6 bases). Trimming shortened V by 5 bases and J by 2 bases, and 18 bases separated the two germline ends. This CDR3 has 17 residues. Per the germline V gene, CDR1 is SGHTA and CDR2 is FQGNSA. The CDR3 coding sequence is TGTGCCAGCAGCCTCCAACCCCGACAGGTTAACACCGGGGAGCTGTTTTTT. Protein sequence: CASSLQPRQVNTGELFF.

This clonotype was counted a few times. V usage is TRBV30 and J usage is TRBJ2-1; 7 bases map to TRBD1. The germline gives CDR1 GTSNPN, CDR2 SVGIG (reference sequence). This CDR3 contains 15 residues. V was clipped by 8 bases and J by 6 bases; unmatched bases: 16. CDR3 protein: CARKSGTAIPNEQFF. CDR3 coding DNA: TGTGCCCGAAAATCCGGGACAGCAATCCCCAATGAGCAGTTCTTC.